These 11 T cell receptor beta chains were sequenced from one sample in a study of cytomegalovirus exposure and HLA in healthy donors. Primers for the PCR totalled 60 Vbeta and 13 Jbeta. Assay: immunoSEQ multiplex PCR; the TCRdb copy retains only in-frame clones and omits some. The table shows around 110,000 clones, with around three fifths occurring only once. Sequenced: PBMCs. The receptors come from a middle-aged woman in good health and CMV-seropositive.

This sequence joins TRBV19 and TRBJ1-3; D perhaps matches TRBD1 (5 bases). The V end was cut by 5 bases, the J end by 0 bases, with 14 bases between. The CDR3 contains 16 residues. Germline V CDR1 and CDR2: LNHDA, SQIVND (reference sequence). CDR3 amino acids: CASSPGTSRSGNTIYF. CDR3 DNA sequence: TGTGCCAGTAGTCCAGGGACTTCCCGCTCTGGAAACACCATATATTTT.

The rearrangement uses TRBV5-1 and TRBJ2-5; 14 nucleotides line up with TRBD2. V dropped 4 bases and J dropped 4; count of bases not matched to a gene: 6. CDR1 is SGHRS, CDR2 YFSETQ, per germline. This CDR3 contains 16 residues. CDR3 sequence reads: CASSGTSGRSGETQYF. CDR3 nucleotide sequence: TGCGCCAGCAGCGGGACTAGCGGGAGATCGGGAGAGACCCAGTACTTC.

The chain carries TRBV7-3 and TRBJ2-3; unclear D gene. This CDR3 contains 15 residues. Trimming removed 5 bases at V and 0 bases at J, with 12 bases between. CDR1 and CDR2 (germline): SGHTA, FQGTGA. CDR3 residues: CASSPSWRSTDTQYF. In DNA, the CDR3 is TGTGCCAGCAGCCCCTCTTGGCGGAGCACAGATACGCAGTATTTT.

The V gene is TRBV7-9, the J gene TRBJ2-7; 8 bases are a match to TRBD1. Germline-derived CDR1 and CDR2 are SEHNR and FQNEAQ (reference sequence). V shed 4 bases and J 4 bases; nucleotides not matched to a gene: 3. The length of the CDR3 is 13 residues. The CDR3 nucleotides are TGTGCCAGCAGCTGGGACAGGCTATACGAGCAGTACTTC. Translated, it gives CASSWDRLYEQYF. Full variable domain (outside the CDR3, taken from reference TRBV7-9 and TRBJ2-7): DTGVSQNPRHKITKRGQNVTFRCDPISEHNRLYWYRQTLGQGPEFLTYFQNEAQLEKSRLLSDRFSAERPKGSFSTLEIQRTEQGDSAMYLCASSWDRLYEQYFGPGTRLTVT.

This chain joins TRBV13 and TRBJ2-3; D ambiguous. Deletions cut 2 bases from V and 0 bases from J, with 9 bases between. CDR3 size: 15 residues. Germline V gene data show CDR1 as PRHDT and CDR2 as FYEKMQ (reference sequence). The CDR3 protein is CASSLTSGSTDTQYF. DNA of the CDR3: TGTGCCAGCAGCTTAACTTCAGGAAGCACAGATACGCAGTATTTT.

The CDR3 loop reads CASRTGSNQPQHF. As DNA, the CDR3 is TGTGCCAGCAGGACAGGGTCAAATCAGCCCCAGCATTTT. The V call is TRBV6-1, the J call TRBJ1-5, with 7 bases matching TRBD1. Germline CDR1 reads MNHNS; CDR2 reads SASEGT. This CDR3 contains 13 residues. V lost 6 bases, J lost 4 bases, and 3 bases stayed unmatched.

This clone was counted a single time. This sequence joins TRBV11-2 and TRBJ2-2; weak D call: TRBD2 (5 bases). V was pared by 1 base and J by 4 bases, with 7 bases between. Germline V gives CDR1 SGHAT, CDR2 FQNNGV. This CDR3 is 14 amino acids long. This CDR3 reads CASSLAGLTGELFF. CDR3 in DNA: TGTGCCAGCAGCTTAGCAGGACTCACCGGGGAGCTGTTTTTT.

This clone occurred once. The junction differs from germline at one of its ends, possibly a read error. CDR3 DNA sequence: TGTGCCAGTAGTAGTCATGCAGGGGGCAACTATGGCTACCCCTTC. The encoded protein is CASSSHAGGNYGYPF. This sequence joins TRBV19 and TRBJ1-2; 8 bases line up with TRBD1. This CDR3 comprises 15 residues. Germline CDR1 reads LNHDA; CDR2 reads SQIVND (reference sequence). The variable domain in full, with the rest retrieved from reference TRBV19 and TRBJ1-2, is DGGITQSPKYLFRKEGQNVTLSCEQNLNHDAMYWYRQDPGQGLRLIYYSQIVNDFQKGDIAEGYSVSREKKESFPLTVTSAQKNPTAFYLCASSSHAGGNYGYPFGSGTRLTVV.

The rearrangement joins TRBV6-5 to TRBJ1-1, with D uncertain. V lost 2 bases and J lost 1, with 5 bases in between. This CDR3 spans 13 amino acids. Germline V gene data show CDR1 as MNHEY and CDR2 as SVGAGI. DNA of the CDR3: TGTGCCAGCAGTTACAATCAGAACACTGAAGCTTTCTTT. Its translation: CASSYNQNTEAFF.

A word on this clone: A read error may produce the germline difference seen at one junction end. V usage is TRBV6-5 and J usage is TRBJ2-7, with D perhaps matching TRBD1 (6 bases). The CDR3 spans 14 residues. Looked up from germline, CDR1 is MNHEY and CDR2 is SVGAGI. The CDR3 nucleotides read TGTGCCAGCAGTAACGAGGGACACTCCCACGAGCAGTACTTC. Translation: CASSNEGHSHEQYF.

The chain uses TRBV27 and TRBJ1-2, with TRBD1 as a possible D gene (6 bases). CDR3 length equals 17 residues. CDR1 and CDR2 from the germline V gene are MNHEY and SMNVEV (reference sequence). The V gene lost 4 bases and the J gene lost 0 bases, with 18 bases spanning the gap. CDR3 sequence: CASSSSTGTRTNYGYTF. CDR3 sequence (DNA): TGTGCCAGCAGTTCCAGCACCGGGACACGAACTAACTATGGCTACACCTTC.